What follows is one T cell receptor beta chain and its context. The V and J ends lost 2 bases and 0 bases, in that order; junction bases with no gene match: 13. This CDR3 contains 18 residues. CDR1 SGHKS and CDR2 YYEKEE come from the germline V gene (reference sequence). Authors' methods: Reference gene primer amplification gave estimated nucleated cell counts. Libraries were prepared by immunoSEQ multiplex PCR; TCRdb keeps only in-frame clonotypes and omits some of them. V and J calls and clone size are as listed in that table; D and trimming were resolved from the DNA. This table holds about 23,000 clones, just over 90% found once. This record comes from a study of blood T cell repertoires in COVID-19. About the research overall: The samples span acute and convalescent COVID-19 from the United States, Italy and Spain. From T cells, B-cell-depleted T cells, or PBMCs came the material, which was cDNA or gDNA.

The V gene is TRBV5-5, the J gene TRBJ2-7, with 8 bases aligning to TRBD1. The specimen was peripheral blood. The sequence was obtained from a human donor in a cohort sampled during active COVID-19. DNA of the CDR3: TGTGCCAGCAGCTTAGGGGACAGGCATATCCTCCCCTCCTACGAGCAGTACTTC. Translation: CASSLGDRHILPSYEQYF.